Listed below are T cell receptor beta chains from one sample, sequenced in a study of shared clonotypes between healthy human individuals. Assay: immunoSEQ multiplex PCR; the TCRdb copy retains only in-frame clones and omits some. The sample lists roughly 200,000 clones, about 68% seen once, with about 10% in the top ten. The source material was memory CD4+ T cells sorted from blood. The receptors were sampled from a young man in good health. Both conserved end residues are part of each CDR3. A D gene is named only where the DNA matches it firmly. Size is stated for part of the rows, as once, few or many counts, or as a class when the clone is expanded.

TGTGCCTGGAGTGTCGTAGGGTCACCCAATTACGAGCAGTACTTC	CAWSVVGSPNYEQYF	TRBV30	TRBJ2-7	once	-
TGTGCCAGCAGCCTAGGGGAGGCAAGAGGAAACACCATATATTTT	CASSLGEARGNTIYF	TRBV7-8	TRBJ1-3	-	-
TGTGCCAGCAGCCGATCATCCGATACGCAGTATTTT	CASSRSSDTQYF	TRBV5-4	TRBJ2-3	-	-
TGCGCCAGCAGCTTGGAGCGGGGTCCCCAGTACTTC	CASSLERGPQYF	TRBV5-1	TRBJ2-5	-	TRBD2
TGTGCCAGCAGACCCCTATCCGACAGGGACACCGGGGAGCTGTTTTTT	CASRPLSDRDTGELFF	TRBV5-6	TRBJ2-2	-	TRBD1
TGTGCCAGCAGTTTGTCGGGGATCAGAGCCAACGTCCTGACTTTC	CASSLSGIRANVLTF	TRBV28	TRBJ2-6	-	-
TGTGCCAGCAGTGGGGGACATAGTCTGTCTGGGGCCAACGTCCTGACTTTC	CASSGGHSLSGANVLTF	TRBV6-1	TRBJ2-6	once	-
TGTGCCAGCAGCTTGGGGACAGCTAACACCGGGGAGCTGTTTTTT	CASSLGTANTGELFF	TRBV5-5	TRBJ2-2	-	-
TGCGCCAGCAGCTTGGTCGGGCGGACCCTAGCCAAAAACATTCAGTACTTC	CASSLVGRTLAKNIQYF	TRBV5-1	TRBJ2-4	few	-
TGTGCCAGCAGCCTTAATGACAGGGGTGCGTCTTTCTTT	CASSLNDRGASFF	TRBV5-4	TRBJ1-1	-	TRBD1
TGTGCCAGCAGCCAGGGCAGGGGTGATCAGCCCCAGCATTTT	CASSQGRGDQPQHF	TRBV4-2	TRBJ1-5	once	-
TGTGCCAGCAGAGGGATATCCTACGAGCAGTACTTC	CASRGISYEQYF	TRBV6-6	TRBJ2-7	-	-
TGCGCCAGCAGTGAGCTCCGGACAGGGGCCGACCGTCAGCCCCAGCATTTT	CASSELRTGADRQPQHF	TRBV10-2	TRBJ1-5	few	TRBD1
TGTGCCAGCAGTACTACTAGCGCAATGGGGGAGACCCAGTACTTC	CASSTTSAMGETQYF	TRBV6-6	TRBJ2-5	-	TRBD2
TGTGCAAGTCGCTTGGGTGGGACTATCCAAGAGACCCAGTACTTC	CASRLGGTIQETQYF	TRBV12-2	TRBJ2-5	-	-
TGTGCCAGTAGTGGCCGAACTGGGGGGCAGTTCTTC	CASSGRTGGQFF	TRBV19	TRBJ2-1	once	-
TGTGCCAGTAGACCCCCGGGGGGGGGACGTCCCGGCTACACCTTC	CASRPPGGGRPGYTF	TRBV19	TRBJ1-2	-	-
TGTGCCAGCAACACAGGGGGCGCGGGCACTGAAGCTTTCTTT	CASNTGGAGTEAFF	TRBV7-6	TRBJ1-1	-	TRBD1
TGCGCCAGCAGCTTGGTGCTGGCAGAGACCCAGTACTTC	CASSLVLAETQYF	TRBV5-1	TRBJ2-5	-	-
TGTGCCAGTAGGGGTTTACTCCTAGCCAAAAACATTCAGTACTTC	CASRGLLLAKNIQYF	TRBV19	TRBJ2-4	-	-
TGCGCCACCAGGACTAGCGGGAGGAGTGAGCAGTTCTTC	CATRTSGRSEQFF	TRBV5-1	TRBJ2-1	-	TRBD2
TGCAGCGTTGAAGATCGTGTCGGCGCCTCCAAAGCTTTCTTT	CSVEDRVGASKAFF	TRBV29-1	TRBJ1-1	once	-
TGTGCCAGCAGCGTTGGCCAGGGAGTTTACGAGCAGTACTTC	CASSVGQGVYEQYF	TRBV9	TRBJ2-7	-	-
TGTGCCAGCAGCATAGGACCGAGTTCTGGAAACACCATATATTTT	CASSIGPSSGNTIYF	TRBV6-1	TRBJ1-3	-	-
TGTGCCAGCAGCTCGGTAGCGGGAAAAATAAATGAGCAGTTCTTC	CASSSVAGKINEQFF	TRBV11-2	TRBJ2-1	-	TRBD2
TGTGCCAGTAAGGGAACAGGGGATAGCAATCAGCCCCAGCATTTT	CASKGTGDSNQPQHF	TRBV19	TRBJ1-5	-	TRBD1
TGTGCCGGAACCGCCGGGACTAGCGGGAGGTGGATCAGCTCCTACAATGAGCAGTTCTTC	CAGTAGTSGRWISSYNEQFF	TRBV2	TRBJ2-1	-	TRBD2
TGTGCCAGCAGCCCAACAGACAAACTGAACACTGAAGCTTTCTTT	CASSPTDKLNTEAFF	TRBV5-4	TRBJ1-1	few	-
TGCGCCAGCAGCCAAGTTCCGCGGGGCGAGCAGTACTTC	CASSQVPRGEQYF	TRBV4-3	TRBJ2-7	-	-
TGTGCCAGCTCAGTCATAACCCGGACAAGCTCCTACAATGAGCAGTTCTTC	CASSVITRTSSYNEQFF	TRBV5-4	TRBJ2-1	-	-
TGCGCCAGCAGCTTACTAGCGGGAGAAACTGGCACCGGGGAGCTGTTTTTT	CASSLLAGETGTGELFF	TRBV5-1	TRBJ2-2	-	TRBD2
TGTGCCAGCAGCCCGGGACCCAGCAATCAGCCCCAGCATTTT	CASSPGPSNQPQHF	TRBV9	TRBJ1-5	-	-
TGCGCCAGCAGCCGTACAGGGATTGTCGAGACCCAGTACTTC	CASSRTGIVETQYF	TRBV5-1	TRBJ2-5	-	-
TGTGCCAGTAGTAAAGGGGCAGGGGAACAGCCCCAGCATTTT	CASSKGAGEQPQHF	TRBV19	TRBJ1-5	-	-
TGTGCCAGCAGCGCGGGGTGGGTCGGCGGGGAGCTGTTTTTT	CASSAGWVGGELFF	TRBV6-5	TRBJ2-2	-	-
TGTGCCAGCAGCTTAGCGGAGGTCACAAGCCAGGCTTTCTTT	CASSLAEVTSQAFF	TRBV7-8	TRBJ1-1	many	-
TGTGCCACCAGCAGAGATCGGTACGGGGAGCTGTTTTTT	CATSRDRYGELFF	TRBV15	TRBJ2-2	-	-
TGCAGTGCTATAGAAAGAGAAGCTTTCTTT	CSAIEREAFF	TRBV20-1	TRBJ1-1	-	-
TGTGCCAGTAGTATTGTCCCCCGGCTAAGCGGTCAGCCCCAGCATTTT	CASSIVPRLSGQPQHF	TRBV19	TRBJ1-5	-	-
TGTGCCAGCAGTTACTCACAGGGATCCTATGGCTACACCTTC	CASSYSQGSYGYTF	TRBV6-5	TRBJ1-2	-	-
TGTGCCACCAGCAGAGATCGGGGAGCAGGGGGTGACCAGTACTTC	CATSRDRGAGGDQYF	TRBV15	TRBJ2-5	-	TRBD1
TGTGCCTGGAGTGGGGACACTGAAGCTTTCTTT	CAWSGDTEAFF	TRBV30	TRBJ1-1	few	-
TGTGCCAGCAGACGTACGAACACCGGGGAGCTGTTTTTT	CASRRTNTGELFF	TRBV6-1	TRBJ2-2	-	-
TGTGCCAGCTCACCAGGGGACAGAGAGACCCAGTACTTC	CASSPGDRETQYF	TRBV18	TRBJ2-5	many	TRBD1
TGTGCCAGCAGCTTAGAGGGGGCGGGTACAGATACGCAGTATTTT	CASSLEGAGTDTQYF	TRBV11-2	TRBJ2-3	-	-
TGTGCCAGCAGCAAGACAGGGGGAAATCAGCCCCAGCATTTT	CASSKTGGNQPQHF	TRBV5-5	TRBJ1-5	-	TRBD1